This entry features one T cell receptor beta chain sequence. Its matching antigen is unknown. These data come from a study of T cells in tumors after PD-1 blockade. Overall study: During anti-PD-1 treatment, some patients continued daily vismodegib 150 mg. Blood samples averaged about 120,000 templates (range about 22,000-280,000) and 36,536 unique clonotypes.

This CDR3 is 14 amino acids long. Losses at the gene ends were 7 bases for V and 13 bases for J; bases not matched to a gene: 10. Germline V gives CDR1 LNHDA, CDR2 SQIVND (reference sequence). Input was roughly 616 ng to 6,500 ng of genomic DNA from tumor or blood. Profiled with immunoSEQ multiplex PCR; TCRdb holds only in-frame clones, not every one. This sample has roughly 19,000 clones, with 65% to 85% found just once. Study results and caveats: Some novel exhausted tumor clones appeared in pre-treatment blood, suggesting peripheral recruitment.

The chain combines TRBV19 with TRBJ1-6, with TRBD1 matching 10 bases. This specimen consisted of PBMCs, obtained after anti-PD-1 therapy. This sequence originates from a human donor with advanced basal cell or squamous cell carcinoma (not recorded which). The DNA for the CDR3 is TGTGCCAGTAAAGGTGGACAGGGGGTTTTCCCCCTCCACTTT. Protein sequence: CASKGGQGVFPLHF.